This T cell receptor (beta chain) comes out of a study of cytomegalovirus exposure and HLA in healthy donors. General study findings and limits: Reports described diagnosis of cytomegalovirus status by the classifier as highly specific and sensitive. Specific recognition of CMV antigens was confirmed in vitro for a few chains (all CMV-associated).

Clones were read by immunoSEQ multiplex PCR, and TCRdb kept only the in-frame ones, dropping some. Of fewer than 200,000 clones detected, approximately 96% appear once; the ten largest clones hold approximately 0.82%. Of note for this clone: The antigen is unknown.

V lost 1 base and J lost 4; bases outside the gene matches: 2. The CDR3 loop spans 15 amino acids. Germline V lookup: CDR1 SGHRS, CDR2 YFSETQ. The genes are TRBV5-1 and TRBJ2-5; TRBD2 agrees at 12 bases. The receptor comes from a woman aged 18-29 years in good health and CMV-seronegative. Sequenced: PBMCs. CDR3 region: CASSLLLAGGETQYF. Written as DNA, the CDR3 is TGCGCCAGCAGCTTGCTACTAGCGGGGGGAGAGACCCAGTACTTC. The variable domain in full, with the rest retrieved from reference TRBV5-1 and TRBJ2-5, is KAGVTQTPRYLIKTRGQQVTLSCSPISGHRSVSWYQQTPGQGLQFLFEYFSETQRNKGNFPGRFSGRQFSNSRSEMNVSTLELGDSALYLCASSLLLAGGETQYFGPGTRLLVL.